A single sample is the source of the 6 T cell receptor beta chains below, sequenced in a study of blood T cell repertoires in COVID-19. Method: immunoSEQ multiplex PCR; TCRdb's copy keeps in-frame clones and lacks some. This sample has some 65,000 clones, with roughly 77% found just once. The sequencing sample was made of peripheral blood. The receptors originated from a human donor in a cohort sampled during active COVID-19.

The chain recombines TRBV19 with TRBJ1-1, with TRBD1 as a possible D gene (5 bases). CDR3 size: 16 residues. Germline CDR1 reads LNHDA; CDR2 reads SQIVND (reference sequence). V was trimmed by 5 bases and J by 6 bases, leaving 22 bases between them. CDR3 sequence: CASSARLGGLVSEAFF. The CDR3 nucleotides read TGTGCCAGTAGTGCGCGGTTGGGGGGGTTGGTTTCTGAAGCTTTCTTT.

This chain connects TRBV29-1 to TRBJ2-7; 7 positions agree with TRBD2. In germline, CDR1 is SQVTM, CDR2 ANQGSEA. This CDR3 contains 14 residues. V dropped 5 bases and J dropped 5; count of bases not matched to a gene: 12. CDR3 region: CSVKFGGGVNEQYF. DNA of the CDR3: TGCAGCGTTAAATTTGGGGGAGGGGTAAACGAGCAGTACTTC.

A note on this clone: This may arise from a read error, as a much more abundant clone is one base away. V is TRBV14 and J is TRBJ1-1, with a tentative D call TRBD1 (6 bases). CDR3 length: 13 amino acids. V lost 5 bases, J lost 1 base, and 8 bases lay in between. Germline V lookup: CDR1 SGHDN, CDR2 FVKESK. Here the CDR3 DNA reads TGTGCCAGCAGCTTACAGGGGAACACTGAAGCTTTCTTT. Translation: CASSLQGNTEAFF.

The chain recombines TRBV14 with TRBJ2-3, with D maybe TRBD1 (5 bases). This CDR3 has 15 residues. Germline V CDR1 and CDR2: SGHDN, FVKESK. Trimming cost V 4 bases and J 1 base, with 12 bases left between them. The chain's CDR3 is CASSPPGAGTDTQYF. CDR3 sequence (DNA): TGTGCCAGCAGCCCGCCTGGGGCTGGCACAGATACGCAGTATTTT. The variable domain in full, with the rest retrieved from reference TRBV14 and TRBJ2-3, is EAGVTQFPSHSVIEKGQTVTLRCDPISGHDNLYWYRRVMGKEIKFLLHFVKESKQDESGMPNNRFLAERTGGTYSTLKVQPAELEDSGVYFCASSPPGAGTDTQYFGPGTRLTVL.

The CDR3 DNA is TGTGCCAGTAGTACTGGGGGACAGGCCTTCTCTGGGGCCAACGTCCTGACTTTC. Protein sequence: CASSTGGQAFSGANVLTF. The rearrangement joins TRBV19 to TRBJ2-6; 8 nucleotides line up with TRBD1. This CDR3 is built from 18 residues. Unmatched junction bases numbered 8, after V lost 4 bases and J lost 0 bases. Germline V gene data show CDR1 as LNHDA and CDR2 as SQIVND (reference sequence).

The rearrangement joins TRBV25-1 to TRBJ1-2, with 10 bases fitting TRBD1. The junction had 9 bases not matched to a gene; V was cut back by 1 base and J by 7 bases. Germline CDR1 MGHDK, CDR2 SYGVNS. This CDR3 comprises 16 residues. The CDR3: CASSESGDRGVSGYTF. CDR3 in DNA: TGTGCCAGCAGTGAATCCGGGGACAGGGGTGTTAGTGGCTACACCTTC.